The sequence of this TCR beta chain was determined in a study of T cell responses to AZD1222 COVID-19 vaccine. Overall study findings and caveats: Baseline seropositivity occurred in only a handful of AZD1222 recipients.

V lost 3 bases to trimming and J lost 5 bases; unmatched junction nucleotides: 11. This CDR3 has 17 residues. CDR1 SSHAT and CDR2 FNYEAQ come from the germline V gene (reference sequence). Produced via immunoSEQ multiplex PCR; TCRdb's table is partial and in-frame only. The sample records 150,000 to 200,000 clones, about 87% being singletons. As for this clone: What it recognizes is unknown.

This chain connects TRBV7-7 to TRBJ2-7; TRBD1 aligns across 12 bases. The receptor was isolated from an adult in good health. Sequences were derived from peripheral blood, sampled on day 0 of MenACWY control vaccination. CDR3 protein: CASSLGLPGQGADEQYF. CDR3 sequence (DNA): TGTGCCAGCAGCTTGGGACTACCGGGACAGGGGGCCGACGAGCAGTACTTC.